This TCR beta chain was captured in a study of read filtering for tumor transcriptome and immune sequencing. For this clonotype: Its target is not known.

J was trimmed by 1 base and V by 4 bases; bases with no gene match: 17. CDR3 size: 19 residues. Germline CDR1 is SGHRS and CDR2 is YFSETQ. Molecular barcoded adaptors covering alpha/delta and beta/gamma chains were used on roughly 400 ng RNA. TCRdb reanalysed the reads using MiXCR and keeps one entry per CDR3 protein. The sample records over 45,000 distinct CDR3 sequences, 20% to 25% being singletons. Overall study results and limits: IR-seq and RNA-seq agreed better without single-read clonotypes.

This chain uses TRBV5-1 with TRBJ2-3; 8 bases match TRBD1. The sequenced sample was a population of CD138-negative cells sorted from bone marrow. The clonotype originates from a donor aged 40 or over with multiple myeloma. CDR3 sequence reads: CASSTTGTGMLIGTDTQYF. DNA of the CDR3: TGCGCCAGCAGCACAACCGGGACAGGCATGTTGATCGGCACAGATACGCAGTATTTT.